The T cell receptor (beta chain) described here comes from a study of blood T cell repertoires in COVID-19. This clone was seen a handful of times. Trimming pared 4 bases from V and 1 base from J, leaving 14 bases between. This CDR3 is built from 16 residues. Per germline, CDR1 SGHTA and CDR2 FQGNSA. Assay: immunoSEQ multiplex PCR; the TCRdb copy retains only in-frame clones and omits some. The table has under 350,000 clones, 83% seen once. Sequences were obtained from peripheral blood. This chain connects TRBV7-2 to TRBJ1-5; D is perhaps TRBD1 (6 bases). This TCR came from a man aged 55 to 70 who had recovered from COVID-19. The chain's CDR3 is CASSSQGHSSNQPQHF. The CDR3 nucleotides read TGTGCCAGCAGCTCTCAGGGGCATTCAAGCAATCAGCCCCAGCATTTT.